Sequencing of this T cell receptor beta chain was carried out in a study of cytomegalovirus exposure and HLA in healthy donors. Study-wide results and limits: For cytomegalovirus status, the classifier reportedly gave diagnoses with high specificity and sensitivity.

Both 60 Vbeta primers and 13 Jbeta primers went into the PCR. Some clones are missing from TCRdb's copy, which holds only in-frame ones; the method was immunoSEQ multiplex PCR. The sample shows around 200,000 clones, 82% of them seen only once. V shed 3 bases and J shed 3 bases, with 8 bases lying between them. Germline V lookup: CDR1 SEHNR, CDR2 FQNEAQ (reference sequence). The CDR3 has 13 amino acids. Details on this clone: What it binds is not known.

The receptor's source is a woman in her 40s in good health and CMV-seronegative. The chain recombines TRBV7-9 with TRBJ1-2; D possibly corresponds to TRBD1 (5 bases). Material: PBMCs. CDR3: CASSFAGDYGYTF. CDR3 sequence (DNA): TGTGCCAGCAGCTTCGCGGGGGACTATGGCTACACCTTC.